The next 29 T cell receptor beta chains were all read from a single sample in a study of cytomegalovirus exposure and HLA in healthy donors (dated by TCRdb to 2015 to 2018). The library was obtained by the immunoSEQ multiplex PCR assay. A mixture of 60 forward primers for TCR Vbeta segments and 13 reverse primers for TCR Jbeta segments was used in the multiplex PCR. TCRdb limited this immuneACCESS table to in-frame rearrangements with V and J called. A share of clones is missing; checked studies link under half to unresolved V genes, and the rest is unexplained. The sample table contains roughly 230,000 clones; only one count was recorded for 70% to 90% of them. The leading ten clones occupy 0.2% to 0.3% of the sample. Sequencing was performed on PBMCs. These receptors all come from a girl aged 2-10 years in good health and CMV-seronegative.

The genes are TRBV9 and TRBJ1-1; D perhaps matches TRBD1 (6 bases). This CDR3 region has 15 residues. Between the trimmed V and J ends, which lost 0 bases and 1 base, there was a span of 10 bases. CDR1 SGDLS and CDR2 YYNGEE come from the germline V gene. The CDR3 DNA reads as TGTGCCAGCAGCGTAGGTGGGGACACGAACACTGAAGCTTTCTTT. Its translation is CASSVGGDTNTEAFF.

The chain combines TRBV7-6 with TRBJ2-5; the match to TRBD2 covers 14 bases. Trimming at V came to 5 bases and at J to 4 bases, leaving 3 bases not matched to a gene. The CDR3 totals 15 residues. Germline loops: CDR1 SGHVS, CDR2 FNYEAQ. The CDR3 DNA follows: TGTGCCAGCAGCCTCGGACTAGCGGGAGGAGAGACCCAGTACTTC. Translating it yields CASSLGLAGGETQYF.

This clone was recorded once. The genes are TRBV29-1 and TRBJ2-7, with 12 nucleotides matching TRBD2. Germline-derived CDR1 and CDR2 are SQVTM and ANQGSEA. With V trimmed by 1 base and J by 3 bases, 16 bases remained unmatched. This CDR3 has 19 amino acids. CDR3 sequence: CSVEGLAGGRDIGSYEQYF. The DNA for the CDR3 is TGCAGCGTTGAAGGGCTAGCGGGAGGGAGGGACATTGGGAGCTACGAGCAGTACTTC.

DNA of the CDR3: TGTGCCAGCTCACCATTCGGGACACCCACTGAAGCTTTCTTT. Amino acid sequence: CASSPFGTPTEAFF. V usage is TRBV18 and J usage is TRBJ1-1, with a tentative D call TRBD1 (6 bases). From germline, CDR1 is KGHSH and CDR2 LQKENI. V was clipped by 2 bases and J by 4 bases, with 11 bases between them. The CDR3 sequence is 14 residues long.

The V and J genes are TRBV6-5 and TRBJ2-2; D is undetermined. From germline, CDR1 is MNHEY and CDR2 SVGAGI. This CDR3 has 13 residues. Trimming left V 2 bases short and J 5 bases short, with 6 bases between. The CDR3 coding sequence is TGTGCCAGCAGTTACATCGGGACCGGGGAGCTGTTTTTT. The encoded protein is CASSYIGTGELFF.

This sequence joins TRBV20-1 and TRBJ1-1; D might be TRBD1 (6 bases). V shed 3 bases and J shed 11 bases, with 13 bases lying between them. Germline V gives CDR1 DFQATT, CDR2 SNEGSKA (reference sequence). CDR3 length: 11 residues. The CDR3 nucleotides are TGCAGTGCTAGTTCGGGGGGCCTGGCTTTCTTT. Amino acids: CSASSGGLAFF.

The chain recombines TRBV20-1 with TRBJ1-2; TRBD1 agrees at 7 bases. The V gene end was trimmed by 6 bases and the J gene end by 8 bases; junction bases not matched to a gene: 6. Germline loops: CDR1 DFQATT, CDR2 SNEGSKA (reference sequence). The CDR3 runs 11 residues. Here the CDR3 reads CSATRTGGYTF. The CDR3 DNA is TGCAGTGCGACCAGGACAGGAGGCTACACCTTC.

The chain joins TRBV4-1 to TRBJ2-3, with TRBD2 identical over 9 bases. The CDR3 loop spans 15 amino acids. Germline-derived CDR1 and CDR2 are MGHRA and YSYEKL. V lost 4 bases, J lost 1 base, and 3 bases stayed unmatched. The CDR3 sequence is CASSRIAGGTDTQYF. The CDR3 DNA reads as TGCGCCAGCAGCCGAATAGCGGGGGGCACAGATACGCAGTATTTT.

CDR3 region: CASSTSEAAAFYEQYF. The DNA for the CDR3 is TGTGCCAGTAGTACCTCGGAGGCCGCCGCATTCTACGAGCAGTACTTC. This chain joins TRBV19 and TRBJ2-7, with D perhaps TRBD2 (5 bases). Germline V gene data show CDR1 as LNHDA and CDR2 as SQIVND (reference sequence). Trimming stripped 4 bases from V and 3 bases from J, with 19 bases between. There are 16 residues in the CDR3.

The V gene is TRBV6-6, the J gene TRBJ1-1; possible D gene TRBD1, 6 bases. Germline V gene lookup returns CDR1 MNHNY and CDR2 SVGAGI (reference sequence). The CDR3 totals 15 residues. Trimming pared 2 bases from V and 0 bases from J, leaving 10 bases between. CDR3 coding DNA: TGTGCCAGCAGTTACCCCAGGGGTGTGAACACTGAAGCTTTCTTT. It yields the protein CASSYPRGVNTEAFF.

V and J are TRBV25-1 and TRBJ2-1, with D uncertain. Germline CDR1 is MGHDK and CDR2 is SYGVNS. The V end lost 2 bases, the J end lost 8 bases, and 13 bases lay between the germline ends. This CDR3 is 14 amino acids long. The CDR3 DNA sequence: TGTGCCAGCAGTGAACTCCTCTCCGAGGATGAGCAGTTCTTC. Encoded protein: CASSELLSEDEQFF. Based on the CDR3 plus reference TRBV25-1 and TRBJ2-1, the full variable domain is EADIYQTPRYLVIGTGKKITLECSQTMGHDKMYWYQQDPGMELHLIHYSYGVNSTEKGDLSSESTVSRIRTEHFPLTLESARPSHTSQYLCASSELLSEDEQFFGPGTRLTVL.

CDR3 coding DNA: TGTGCCAGCAGCGTCTCACTATATAGCACAGATACGCAGTATTTT. It specifies CASSVSLYSTDTQYF. The chain employs TRBV9 and TRBJ2-3, with unresolved D. Trimming took off 2 bases at V and 0 bases at J, with 10 bases between the two ends. This CDR3 spans 15 amino acids. CDR1 is SGDLS and CDR2 is YYNGEE in the germline V gene.

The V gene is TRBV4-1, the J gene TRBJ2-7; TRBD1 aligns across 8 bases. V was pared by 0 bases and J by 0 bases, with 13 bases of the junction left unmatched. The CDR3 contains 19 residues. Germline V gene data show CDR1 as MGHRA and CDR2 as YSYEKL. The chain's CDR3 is CASSQEGGAGGAPSYEQYF. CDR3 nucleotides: TGCGCCAGCAGCCAAGAAGGTGGGGCAGGGGGCGCTCCCTCCTACGAGCAGTACTTC.

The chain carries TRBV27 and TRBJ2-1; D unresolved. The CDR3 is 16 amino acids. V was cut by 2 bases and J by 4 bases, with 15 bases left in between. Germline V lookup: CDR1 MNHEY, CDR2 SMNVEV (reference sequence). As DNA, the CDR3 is TGTGCCAGCAGTTTAAGGAACAGTTTGGTTTACAATGAGCAGTTCTTC. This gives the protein CASSLRNSLVYNEQFF.

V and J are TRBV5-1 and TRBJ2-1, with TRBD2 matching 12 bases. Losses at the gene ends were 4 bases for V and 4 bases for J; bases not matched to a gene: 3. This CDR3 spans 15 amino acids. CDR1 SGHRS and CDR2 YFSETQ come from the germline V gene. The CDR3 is CASSMTSGRYNEQFF. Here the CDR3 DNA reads TGCGCCAGCAGCATGACTAGCGGGAGATACAATGAGCAGTTCTTC.

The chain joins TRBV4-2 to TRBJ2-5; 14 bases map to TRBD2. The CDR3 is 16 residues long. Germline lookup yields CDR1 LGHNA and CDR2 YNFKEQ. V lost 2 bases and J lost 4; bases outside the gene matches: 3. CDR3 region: CASSQPGLAGVETQYF. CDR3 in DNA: TGTGCCAGCAGCCAACCGGGACTAGCGGGAGTAGAGACCCAGTACTTC.

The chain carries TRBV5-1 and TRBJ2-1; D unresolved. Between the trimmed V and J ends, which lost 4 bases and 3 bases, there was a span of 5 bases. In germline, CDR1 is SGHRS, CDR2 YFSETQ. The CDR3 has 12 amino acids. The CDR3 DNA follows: TGCGCCAGCAGCCCCCTCTACAATGAGCAGTTCTTC. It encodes CASSPLYNEQFF.

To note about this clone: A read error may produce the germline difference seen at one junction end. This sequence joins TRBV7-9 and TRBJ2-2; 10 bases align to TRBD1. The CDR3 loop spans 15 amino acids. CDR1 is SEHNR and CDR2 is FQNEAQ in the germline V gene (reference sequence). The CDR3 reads CSSSSGQGDGGELFF. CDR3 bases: TGTTCCAGCAGCTCCGGACAGGGGGATGGCGGGGAGCTGTTTTTT.

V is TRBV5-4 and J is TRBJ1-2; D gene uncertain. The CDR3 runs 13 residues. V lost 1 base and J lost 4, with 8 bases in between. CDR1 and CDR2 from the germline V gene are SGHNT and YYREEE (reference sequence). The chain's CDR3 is CASSLRGSYGYTF. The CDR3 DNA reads TGTGCCAGCAGCTTGAGAGGGAGCTATGGCTACACCTTC.

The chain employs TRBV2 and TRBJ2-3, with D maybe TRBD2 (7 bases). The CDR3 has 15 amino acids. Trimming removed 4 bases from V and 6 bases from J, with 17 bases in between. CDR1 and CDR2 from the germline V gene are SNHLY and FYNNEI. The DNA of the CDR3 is TGTGCCAGCAGTGGAATTCGGGGGGCCGCGGATACGCAGTATTTT. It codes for CASSGIRGAADTQYF.

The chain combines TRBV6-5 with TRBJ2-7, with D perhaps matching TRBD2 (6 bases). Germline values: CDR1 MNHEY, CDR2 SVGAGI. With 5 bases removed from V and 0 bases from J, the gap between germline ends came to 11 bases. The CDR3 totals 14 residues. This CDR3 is CASSDGTGSYEQYF. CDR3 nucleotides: TGTGCCAGCAGTGACGGGACTGGCTCCTACGAGCAGTACTTC.

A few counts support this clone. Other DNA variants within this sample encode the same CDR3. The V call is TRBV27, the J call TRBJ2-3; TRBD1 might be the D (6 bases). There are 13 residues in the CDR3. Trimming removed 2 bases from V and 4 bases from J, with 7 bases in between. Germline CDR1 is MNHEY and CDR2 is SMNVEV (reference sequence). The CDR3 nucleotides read TGTGCCAGCAGTTTACAGGGGCCAGATACGCAGTATTTT. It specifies CASSLQGPDTQYF.

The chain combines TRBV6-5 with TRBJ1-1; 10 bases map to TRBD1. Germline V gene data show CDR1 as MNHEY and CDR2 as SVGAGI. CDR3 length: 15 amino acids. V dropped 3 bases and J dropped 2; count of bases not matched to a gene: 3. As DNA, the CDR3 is TGTGCCAGCAGTTATGACAGGGGGCCCAACACTGAAGCTTTCTTT. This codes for CASSYDRGPNTEAFF.

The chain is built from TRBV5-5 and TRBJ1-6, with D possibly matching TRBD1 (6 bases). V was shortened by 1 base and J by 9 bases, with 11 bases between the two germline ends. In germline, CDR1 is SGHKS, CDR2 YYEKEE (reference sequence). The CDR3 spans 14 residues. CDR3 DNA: TGTGCCAGCAGCTTGACAGGGTCTGGTTCACCCCTCCACTTT. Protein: CASSLTGSGSPLHF. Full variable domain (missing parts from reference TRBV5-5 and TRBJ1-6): DAGVTQSPTHLIKTRGQQVTLRCSPISGHKSVSWYQQVLGQGPQFIFQYYEKEERGRGNFPDRFSARQFPNYSSELNVNALLLGDSALYLCASSLTGSGSPLHFGNGTRLTVT.

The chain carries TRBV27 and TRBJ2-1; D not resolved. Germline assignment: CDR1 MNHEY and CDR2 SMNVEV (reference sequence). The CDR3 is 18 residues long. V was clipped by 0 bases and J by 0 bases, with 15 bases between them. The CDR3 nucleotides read TGTGCCAGCAGTTTATCCCGACACTTCCACGACTCCTACAATGAGCAGTTCTTC. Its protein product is CASSLSRHFHDSYNEQFF.

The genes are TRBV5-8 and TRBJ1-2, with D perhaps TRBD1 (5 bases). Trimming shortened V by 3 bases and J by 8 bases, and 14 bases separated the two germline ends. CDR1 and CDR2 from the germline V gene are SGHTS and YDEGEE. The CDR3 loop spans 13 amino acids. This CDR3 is CASSSQGNQGYTF. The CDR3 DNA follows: TGTGCCAGCAGCTCGCAGGGAAATCAAGGCTACACCTTC.

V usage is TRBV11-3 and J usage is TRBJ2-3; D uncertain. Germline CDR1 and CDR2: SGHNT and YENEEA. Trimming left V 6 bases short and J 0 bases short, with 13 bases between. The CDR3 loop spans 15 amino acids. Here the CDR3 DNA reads TGTGCCAGCAGTTCAGGTACCTCTAGCACAGATACGCAGTATTTT. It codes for CASSSGTSSTDTQYF.

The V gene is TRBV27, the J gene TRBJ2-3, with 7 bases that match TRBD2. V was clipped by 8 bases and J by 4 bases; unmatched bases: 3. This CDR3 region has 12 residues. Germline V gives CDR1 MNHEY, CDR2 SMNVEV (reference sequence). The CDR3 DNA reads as TGTGCCAGCCCCGGGAGGTCAGATACGCAGTATTTT. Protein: CASPGRSDTQYF.

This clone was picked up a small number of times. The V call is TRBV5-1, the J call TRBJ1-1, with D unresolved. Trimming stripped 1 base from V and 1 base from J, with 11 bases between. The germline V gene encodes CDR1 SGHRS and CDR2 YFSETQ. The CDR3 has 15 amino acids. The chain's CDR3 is CASSLFVAQNTEAFF. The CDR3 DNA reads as TGCGCCAGCAGCTTGTTTGTGGCCCAGAACACTGAAGCTTTCTTT.